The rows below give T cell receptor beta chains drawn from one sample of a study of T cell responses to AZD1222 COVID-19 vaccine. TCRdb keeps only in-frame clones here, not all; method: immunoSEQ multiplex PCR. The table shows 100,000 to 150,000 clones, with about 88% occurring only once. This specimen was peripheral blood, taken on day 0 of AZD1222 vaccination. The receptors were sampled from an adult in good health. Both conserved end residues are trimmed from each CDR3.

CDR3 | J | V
ASRAGGPSYNEQF | TRBJ2-1 | TRBV5-4
AWSVRTGKSTDTQY | TRBJ2-3 | TRBV30
ASTAEGNQPQH | TRBJ1-5 | TRBV2
ASSLVGQGLTEAF | TRBJ1-1 | TRBV11-1
ASRRPTSGNTGELF | TRBJ2-2 | TRBV7-2
AWSLSRNTGELF | TRBJ2-2 | TRBV30
ASSQDRDSGANVLT | TRBJ2-6 | TRBV4-2
ASSRSNYGYT | TRBJ1-2 | TRBV6-4
ASRPSAGREQY | TRBJ2-7 | TRBV5-1
ASSPTARGLNTEAF | TRBJ1-1 | TRBV18
ASSGLGPTYEQY | TRBJ2-7 | TRBV13
ASSVTSGGNLF | TRBJ2-1 | TRBV7-7
ASSPNTMNTEAF | TRBJ1-1 | TRBV6-4
TSRARYEQY | TRBJ2-7 | TRBV1
AITSGYEQY | TRBJ2-7 | TRBV10-3
AISESQTITGELF | TRBJ2-2 | TRBV10-3
ASSYSGGVGQPQH | TRBJ1-5 | TRBV6-2/TRBV6-3
ASSPLGRGESDTQY | TRBJ2-3 | TRBV4-3
AISDSTGASDIQY | TRBJ2-4 | TRBV10-3
ASMLTTGSYEQY | TRBJ2-7 | TRBV7-6
AWSRTRGGIYEQY | TRBJ2-7 | TRBV30
AISGDGNTIY | TRBJ1-3 | TRBV25-1
ASSDGQQETQY | TRBJ2-5 | TRBV5-1
ASSARTGAYGYT | TRBJ1-2 | TRBV2
ATSSPGTVNTEAF | TRBJ1-1 | TRBV15
ASSLGGLARSYNEQF | TRBJ2-1 | TRBV5-1
ATSDKGLAGSYEQY | TRBJ2-7 | TRBV24-1
ATSDPEGGGHEQY | TRBJ2-7 | TRBV24-1
ASSTQSGGVAKNIQY | TRBJ2-4 | TRBV5-4
ATSDYGETQY | TRBJ2-5 | TRBV24-1
ASSRGVVKSGRGEQF | TRBJ2-1 | TRBV25-1
ASSVAGGSVETQY | TRBJ2-5 | TRBV9
ASSQEGRRETQY | TRBJ2-5 | TRBV3-1/TRBV3-2
ASSQALQANLNYGYT | TRBJ1-2 | TRBV14
ASSLVVRNSPLH | TRBJ1-6 | TRBV5-4
ASSSPGSGNTIY | TRBJ1-3 | TRBV7-9
ATSRDLGLGTDTQY | TRBJ2-3 | TRBV15
ASSLFGGGYGYT | TRBJ1-2 | TRBV27
ASRTSGGAYEQY | TRBJ2-7 | TRBV6-5
ASFPDRGWAF | TRBJ1-1 | TRBV27
ASSPGLVLRAEKLF | TRBJ1-4 | TRBV5-1
ASSLGTNYGYT | TRBJ1-2 | TRBV28
ASSLVEFTEAF | TRBJ1-1 | TRBV5-1
ASSVNLRGGTDTQY | TRBJ2-3 | TRBV9
ATSTGGDTGELF | TRBJ2-2 | TRBV15
ASSFVRTEAF | TRBJ1-1 | TRBV7-8
ASSQDPPSGEGETQY | TRBJ2-5 | TRBV4-3
ASSLGGQPQH | TRBJ1-5 | TRBV7-2
ASSLEIGNSPLH | TRBJ1-6 | TRBV19
ASSLDPSTDTQY | TRBJ2-3 | TRBV11-3
ASSRDKNTEAF | TRBJ1-1 | TRBV2
ASSLDFSGANVLT | TRBJ2-6 | TRBV7-2
ASSLQDETQY | TRBJ2-5 | TRBV11-2